The 16 T cell receptor beta chains reported below all come from one sample, sequenced in a study of blood T cell repertoires in COVID-19. Some clones are missing from TCRdb's copy, which holds only in-frame ones; the method was immunoSEQ multiplex PCR. In the table there are a few hundred thousand clones, about 87% of which are singletons. Source material: peripheral blood. The receptor set was obtained from a man aged 60 to 69 who had recovered from COVID-19.

This sequence joins TRBV7-9 and TRBJ1-2; D possibly corresponds to TRBD1 (5 bases). This CDR3 comprises 16 residues. The V end lost 6 bases, the J end lost 0 bases, and 17 bases lay between the germline ends. Germline CDR1 reads SEHNR; CDR2 reads FQNEAQ (reference sequence). The CDR3 here is CASSPVGGTSNYGYTF. CDR3 in DNA: TGTGCCAGCAGTCCAGTCGGGGGAACTTCTAACTATGGCTACACCTTC.

As regards this clone: One end of the junction does not line up with germline, which may come from a read error. The CDR3 is CASSEWGGGTNEKLFF. The CDR3 DNA reads TGTGCCAGCAGCGAATGGGGAGGGGGGACTAATGAAAAACTGTTTTTT. This chain joins TRBV25-1 and TRBJ1-4; D may be TRBD1 (6 bases). CDR1 and CDR2 from the germline V gene are MGHDK and SYGVNS. The CDR3 spans 16 residues.

The chain has TRBV18 and TRBJ2-5; 7 bases line up with TRBD2. Germline V lookup: CDR1 KGHSH, CDR2 LQKENI. V shed 2 bases and J 5 bases; nucleotides not matched to a gene: 5. The CDR3 consists of 14 residues. CDR3 sequence: CASSPERGSETQYF. The CDR3 nucleotides are TGTGCCAGCTCACCAGAGCGGGGCAGCGAGACCCAGTACTTC.

This chain links TRBV6-2 or TRBV6-3 with TRBJ1-5; D unclear. The CDR3 is 15 residues long. Germline values: CDR1 MNHEY, CDR2 SVGEGT. V was pared by 2 bases and J by 3 bases, with 11 bases between. CDR3 amino acids: CASSYGRVNNQPQHF. The CDR3 nucleotides read TGTGCCAGCAGTTACGGCCGGGTTAACAATCAGCCCCAGCATTTT.

A word on this clone: A read error may account for a junction end that differs from germline. The chain couples TRBV7-7 to TRBJ2-1; 14 nucleotides align to TRBD2. This CDR3 comprises 17 residues. CDR1 SSHAT and CDR2 FNYEAQ come from the germline V gene (reference sequence). CDR3 in DNA: TGTGCTAGCAGCCAAACCGGACTAGCGGGGGGATACAATGAGCAGTTCTTC. Protein product: CASSQTGLAGGYNEQFF.

This chain joins TRBV6-5 and TRBJ1-5, with unresolved D. The CDR3 totals 15 residues. Between the trimmed V and J ends, which lost 0 bases and 7 bases, there was a span of 13 bases. Germline CDR1 MNHEY, CDR2 SVGAGI. The CDR3 protein is CASSYSSGFRQPQHF. Here the CDR3 DNA reads TGTGCCAGCAGTTACTCATCGGGGTTTAGACAGCCCCAGCATTTT.

J is TRBJ2-1 and V is TRBV11-2; the D gene is possibly TRBD2 (5 bases). The CDR3 has 14 amino acids. Between the trimmed V and J ends, which lost 1 base and 9 bases, there was a span of 13 bases. Germline V lookup: CDR1 SGHAT, CDR2 FQNNGV. The CDR3 spells CASSLVGSRGEQFF. In DNA, the CDR3 is TGTGCCAGCAGCTTAGTGGGGTCCCGGGGTGAGCAGTTCTTC.

This chain connects TRBV23-1 to TRBJ1-1, with 12 bases lining up with TRBD1. TRBV23-1 is an ORF, and what it does is uncertain. V dropped 2 bases and J dropped 2; count of bases not matched to a gene: 6. This CDR3 spans 17 amino acids. In DNA, the CDR3 is TGCGCCAGCAGTCAACCGGGACAGGGGGCTTTCAACACTGAAGCTTTCTTT. This translates into CASSQPGQGAFNTEAFF.

The chain employs TRBV19 and TRBJ2-2; TRBD1 matches at 7 bases. With 9 bases clipped from V and 5 bases from J, the junction kept 12 bases outside the gene matches. Germline values: CDR1 LNHDA, CDR2 SQIVND (reference sequence). The CDR3 contains 15 residues. CDR3 DNA sequence: TGTGCCAGGCCCACCGGGACAGCCTTGACCGGGGAGCTGTTTTTT. The encoded protein is CARPTGTALTGELFF.

The chain couples TRBV19 to TRBJ1-1, with 7 bases matching TRBD1. The J segment lost 7 bases and the V segment lost 3 bases, leaving 8 bases of the junction unmatched. Looked up from germline, CDR1 is LNHDA and CDR2 is SQIVND (reference sequence). The CDR3 covers 14 residues. The CDR3 nucleotides read TGTGCCAGTAGTATTGCACAGGGGATGGGTGAAGCTTTCTTT. Translating gives CASSIAQGMGEAFF. The entire variable domain, with the rest obtained from reference TRBV19 and TRBJ1-1, is as follows: DGGITQSPKYLFRKEGQNVTLSCEQNLNHDAMYWYRQDPGQGLRLIYYSQIVNDFQKGDIAEGYSVSREKKESFPLTVTSAQKNPTAFYLCASSIAQGMGEAFFGQGTRLTVV.

The CDR3 bases are TGTGCCAGCAGCTCGAGACACGTTAATGAAAAACTGTTTTTT. As protein: CASSSRHVNEKLFF. The chain uses TRBV9 and TRBJ1-4; no firm D call. V was trimmed by 4 bases and J by 4 bases, leaving 11 bases between them. Per germline, CDR1 SGDLS and CDR2 YYNGEE. CDR3 size: 14 residues.

The rearrangement joins TRBV7-9 to TRBJ1-3, with TRBD1 matching over 10 bases. The J segment lost 3 bases and the V segment lost 3 bases, leaving 5 bases of the junction unmatched. CDR1 and CDR2 from the germline V gene are SEHNR and FQNEAQ (reference sequence). The CDR3 length is 16 residues. This chain's CDR3 is CASSLVGQGIGNTIYF. CDR3 DNA: TGTGCCAGCAGCTTGGTGGGACAGGGGATTGGAAACACCATATATTTT.

This chain links TRBV7-7 with TRBJ2-2, with D tentatively TRBD1 (5 bases). The CDR3 has 15 residues. V was clipped by 1 base and J by 3 bases, with 9 bases between them. In germline, CDR1 is SSHAT, CDR2 FNYEAQ (reference sequence). As DNA, the CDR3 is TGTGCCAGCAGCTTAGGCTTAGGGGACACCGGGGAGCTGTTTTTT. This gives the protein CASSLGLGDTGELFF.

The CDR3 is CASSKTGLYEQYF. The CDR3, as DNA: TGCGCCAGCAGCAAGACAGGTCTGTACGAGCAGTACTTC. The rearrangement joins TRBV5-1 to TRBJ2-7, with a possible D match to TRBD1 (6 bases). Germline lookup yields CDR1 SGHRS and CDR2 YFSETQ. The ends were cut back, 4 bases at V and 4 bases at J, with 12 bases in the middle. The CDR3 totals 13 residues.

CDR3 protein: CASSGQINQPQHF. CDR3 nucleotide sequence: TGTGCCAGTAGCGGACAGATCAATCAGCCCCAGCATTTT. The chain couples TRBV19 to TRBJ1-5, with D possibly TRBD1 on 6 matching bases. V was pared by 6 bases and J by 3 bases, with 9 bases between. This CDR3 has 13 amino acids. Germline values: CDR1 LNHDA, CDR2 SQIVND (reference sequence).

The V call is TRBV18, the J call TRBJ2-3; 11 bases match TRBD1. V lost 4 bases and J lost 2; bases outside the gene matches: 2. Germline V lookup: CDR1 KGHSH, CDR2 LQKENI. This CDR3 contains 15 residues. The CDR3, as DNA: TGTGCCAGCTCACAGGGACAGGGGGACACAGATACGCAGTATTTT. Its translation is CASSQGQGDTDTQYF.